A selection of T cell receptor beta chains follows, all from one sample in a study of cytomegalovirus exposure and HLA in healthy donors. Some clones are missing from TCRdb's copy, which holds only in-frame ones; the method was immunoSEQ multiplex PCR. In the table there are hundreds of thousands of clones, approximately 84% of which are singletons. Sequenced: PBMCs. The source of these receptors is a woman between 40 and 50 years old in good health and CMV-seronegative. Each CDR3 is given with its conserved first and last residue. The D gene is left open where the match is weak. The size of a clone is reported for some rows only, either as once, few or many, or as a class for expanded clones.

j_call d_call v_call clone_size cdr3_nt cdr3_aa
TRBJ2-1 TRBD1 TRBV25-1 - TGTGCCAGCAGTGAACCACCAGGGGGCCGAACGAATGAGCAGTTCTTC CASSEPPGGRTNEQFF
TRBJ1-2 TRBD1 TRBV9 - TGTGCCAGCAGCGTTTCTCCCGGACAGGGAAGTTATGGCTACACCTTC CASSVSPGQGSYGYTF
TRBJ2-7 TRBD1 TRBV19 - TGTGCCAGTAGTATAGGGGTCGGACAGGAGCGGTCCTACGAGCAGTACTTC CASSIGVGQERSYEQYF
TRBJ2-3 TRBD1 TRBV5-1 - TGCGCCAGCACGGGACAGGGAGGAGATACGCAGTATTTT CASTGQGGDTQYF
TRBJ2-6 TRBD1 TRBV28 - TGTGCCGCGGGACAGGGGGCGCGGGGGGCCAACGTCCTGACTTTC CAAGQGARGANVLTF
TRBJ2-3 TRBD2 TRBV6-1 - TGTGCCAGCAGTGAACTCCCGGCCTTAGCGGGGCACACAGATACGCAGTATTTT CASSELPALAGHTDTQYF
TRBJ2-1 - TRBV18 - TGTGCCAGCTCACCAGGCGGGGGCAATCCAGGGTACAATGAGCAGTTCTTC CASSPGGGNPGYNEQFF
TRBJ2-2 TRBD1 TRBV2 - TGTGCCAGCAGCCCATCCCGGGACAGTAACCACCGGGAGCTGTTTTTT CASSPSRDSNHRELFF
TRBJ1-6 - TRBV5-4 - TGTGCCAGCAGCTTTTCAGGGTATAATTCACCCCTCCACTTT CASSFSGYNSPLHF
TRBJ2-7 - TRBV5-6 - TGTGCCAGCAGTGGCGGAGTGATCCACTACGAGCAGTACTTC CASSGGVIHYEQYF
TRBJ1-2 - TRBV28 - TGTGCCAGCAGTCTACAACCCGGGCAGGGGAGCGGCTACACCTTC CASSLQPGQGSGYTF
TRBJ1-1 - TRBV5-3 - TGTGCCAGAAGCCTGGCGTTTCGGGGTTCGGGCACTGAAGCTTTCTTT CARSLAFRGSGTEAFF
TRBJ1-6 TRBD1 TRBV30 - TGTGCCTGGAGTGTAAAGGGCGGACAGGGCGCCTCACCCCTCCACTTT CAWSVKGGQGASPLHF
TRBJ1-1 - TRBV29-1 - TGCAGCGTTGGTAGAGGGATGAACACTGAAGCTTTCTTT CSVGRGMNTEAFF
TRBJ1-4 - TRBV14 - TGTGCCAGCAGCGTGCGACATCGAGCTAATGAAAAACTGTTTTTT CASSVRHRANEKLFF
TRBJ2-7 - TRBV7-9 few TGTGCCAGCAGCCGCCCGGGAACGGAATTAAACTCCTACGAGCAGTACTTC CASSRPGTELNSYEQYF
TRBJ2-5 TRBD2 TRBV5-1 - TGCGCCAGCAGCTTGGCCCTCCTAGCGGGGAGGGAGACCCAGTACTTC CASSLALLAGRETQYF
TRBJ2-5 TRBD1 TRBV6-6 once TGTGCCAGCAGAGACAGGGGGCGTATAGAGACCCAGTACTTC CASRDRGRIETQYF
TRBJ1-3 - TRBV7-9 few TGTGCCAGCAGCCTAAGACAGTTGGGAAACACCATATATTTT CASSLRQLGNTIYF
TRBJ1-4 - TRBV30 - TGTGCCTGGAGTAGTTACATCTCAACTAATGAAAAACTGTTTTTT CAWSSYISTNEKLFF
TRBJ1-1 - TRBV9 - TGTGCCAGCAGCGTAGCGTCAGGGAGGTTGATGAACACTGAAGCTTTCTTT CASSVASGRLMNTEAFF
TRBJ2-7 TRBD1 TRBV18 - TGTGCCAGCTCACCACTTCAAGGGACAGGGAAGTCCTACGAGCAGTACTTC CASSPLQGTGKSYEQYF
TRBJ2-1 - TRBV11-1 - TGTGCCAGCAGCTTAAAAACGGGGGGCACGGTCTTC CASSLKTGGTVF
TRBJ2-7 - TRBV19 - TGTGCCAGCGCCCCGGGACTGAACTCCTACGAGCAGTACTTC CASAPGLNSYEQYF
TRBJ2-2 - TRBV19 once TGTGCCAGTAGTATAGATCCTAGGGGTATCCTGTCCGGGGAGCTGTTTTTT CASSIDPRGILSGELFF
TRBJ1-1 - TRBV27 few TGTGCCAGCAGTGACAGAACATCTGGTGAAGCTTTCTTT CASSDRTSGEAFF
TRBJ2-7 - TRBV19 once TGTGCCAGTACGTATCGGTGGAGGAAAACGGACTACGAGCAGTACTTC CASTYRWRKTDYEQYF
TRBJ1-6 TRBD1 TRBV2 - TGTGCCAGCAGTGTGGGGACAGGGGTAAATTCACCCCTCCACTTT CASSVGTGVNSPLHF
TRBJ1-3 TRBD1 TRBV7-6 once TGTGCCAGCAGCTCGGACAGGATCTCTGGAAACACCATATATTTT CASSSDRISGNTIYF
TRBJ2-2 TRBD2 TRBV18 - TGTGCCAGCCGGACGGGGGGGCCGGTCACCGGGGAGCTGTTTTTT CASRTGGPVTGELFF
TRBJ2-7 - TRBV25-1 - TGTGCCAGCAGTGAGGGGACTGGCTACGAGCAGTACTTC CASSEGTGYEQYF
TRBJ1-3 - TRBV4-3 - TGCGCCAGCAGCCAAGTCGTACAAGTCTCTGGAAACACCATATATTTT CASSQVVQVSGNTIYF
TRBJ1-2 - TRBV18 - TGTGCCAGCTCACCACCTACAGAGACAAGGCGCTACACCTTC CASSPPTETRRYTF
TRBJ2-7 - TRBV7-9 - TGTGCCAGCAGCTTAGGGTCTCGGGCAGGGACCTACGAGCAGTACTTC CASSLGSRAGTYEQYF
TRBJ2-1 TRBD2 TRBV29-1 - TGCAGCGTTGAATGGACTAGCGGGAGTGAGCAGTTCTTC CSVEWTSGSEQFF
TRBJ1-1 TRBD1 TRBV6-5 - TGTGCCAGCAGTTACAACAGGGGAACTGAAGCTTTCTTT CASSYNRGTEAFF
TRBJ2-3 - TRBV2 once TGTGCCAGCGTCTATAGCGGTGATACGCAGTATTTT CASVYSGDTQYF
TRBJ1-3 - TRBV5-5 - TGTGCCAGCAGCTTGGCTGCCAGGGTAATATCTGGAAACACCATATATTTT CASSLAARVISGNTIYF
TRBJ2-2 - TRBV19 - TGTGCCAGTAGTATAGATCAGGCATCCACCGGGGAGCTGTTTTTT CASSIDQASTGELFF
TRBJ2-2 - TRBV30 - TGTGCCTGGAGTCCAATCACCGGGGAGCTGTTTTTT CAWSPITGELFF
TRBJ1-4 TRBD1 TRBV28 once TGTGCCAGCCGGGGACAGGGGGAAAAACTGTTTTTT CASRGQGEKLFF
TRBJ1-3 - TRBV7-7 - TGTGCTAGCAGCTTCCCCAGGGAATTTGGAAACACCATATATTTT CASSFPREFGNTIYF
TRBJ1-5 TRBD1 TRBV10-3 - TGTGCCTCCAGCCCCAGGGGGCTGGTTGAGGATCAGCCCCAGCATTTT CASSPRGLVEDQPQHF
TRBJ1-2 TRBD1 TRBV27 - TGTGCCAGCAGTGCCCAAACAGGGGTCGGTGGCTACACCTTC CASSAQTGVGGYTF
TRBJ2-3 - TRBV7-6 - TGTGCCAGCAGTTCCTCGTCCACTACAGGATCCTTTACGCAGTATTTT CASSSSSTTGSFTQYF
TRBJ2-1 TRBD1 TRBV2 - TGTGCCAGCAAGGACAGGGTCAATGAGCAGTTCTTC CASKDRVNEQFF
TRBJ2-7 TRBD1 TRBV18 - TGTGCCAGCTCACCAGGACAGGGGGCTGGCGAGCAGTACTTC CASSPGQGAGEQYF
TRBJ1-2 - TRBV2 - TGTGCCAGCAGTGAACAAGTGGGCGACTATGGCTACACCTTC CASSEQVGDYGYTF
TRBJ2-1 TRBD2 TRBV18 - TGTGCCAGCTCACCGGAGCGGGGGGGCTATGATGAGCAGTTCTTC CASSPERGGYDEQFF
TRBJ2-2 - TRBV5-1 - TGCGCCAGCACCAACGGCGGCAGGGACACCGGGGAGCTGTTTTTT CASTNGGRDTGELFF
TRBJ2-1 TRBD1 TRBV5-1 - TGCGCCAGCAGCTTGGGTCAGGGGGAAAATGAGCAGTTCTTC CASSLGQGENEQFF
TRBJ1-3 TRBD1 TRBV18 - TGTGCCAGCTCAGACAGGGGATACACCATATATTTT CASSDRGYTIYF
TRBJ2-7 - TRBV12-2 few TGTGCAAGTCGCTACACAGGGGACCTCTCCTACGAGCAGTACTTC CASRYTGDLSYEQYF
TRBJ2-2 TRBD1 TRBV9 - TGTGCCAGCAGTGCCCTCGGGACAGCGGCGAACACCGGGGAGCTGTTTTTT CASSALGTAANTGELFF
TRBJ2-1 - TRBV5-1 few TGCGCCAGCAGCGAAACTATAGGGGGACGGGGAGGGAGTGAGCAGTTCTTC CASSETIGGRGGSEQFF
TRBJ1-6 - TRBV30 once TGTGCCTGGGGGCCTCTCCCAGGAAATTCACCCCTCCACTTT CAWGPLPGNSPLHF
TRBJ2-7 TRBD1 TRBV30 - TGTGCCTGGACAGATAAGACAGGGGACTACGAGCAGTACTTC CAWTDKTGDYEQYF
TRBJ1-2 - TRBV4-2 - TGTGCCAGCAGCCAAGAACCTGCAGGGTCCAGAAGTGATGGCTACACCTTC CASSQEPAGSRSDGYTF
TRBJ2-2 - TRBV19 - TGTGCCAGTAGTATCTCGGGTGAGGCCACGAACACCGGGGAGCTGTTTTTT CASSISGEATNTGELFF
TRBJ1-5 - TRBV4-2 - TGTGCCAGCAGCCAAGATCCCCGGCAGGTTAATCAGCCCCAGCATTTT CASSQDPRQVNQPQHF